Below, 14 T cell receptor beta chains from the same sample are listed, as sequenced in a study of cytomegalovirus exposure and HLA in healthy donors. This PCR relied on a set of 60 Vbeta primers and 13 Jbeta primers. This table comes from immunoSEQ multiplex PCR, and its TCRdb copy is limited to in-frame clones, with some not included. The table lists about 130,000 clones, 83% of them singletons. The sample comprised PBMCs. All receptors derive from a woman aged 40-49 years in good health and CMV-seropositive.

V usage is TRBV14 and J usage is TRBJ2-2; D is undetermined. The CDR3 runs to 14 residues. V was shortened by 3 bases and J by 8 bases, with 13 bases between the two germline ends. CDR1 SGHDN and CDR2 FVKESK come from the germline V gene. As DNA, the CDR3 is TGTGCCAGCAGCCACACTCTCAGGCCAGGGGAGCTGTTTTTT. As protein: CASSHTLRPGELFF.

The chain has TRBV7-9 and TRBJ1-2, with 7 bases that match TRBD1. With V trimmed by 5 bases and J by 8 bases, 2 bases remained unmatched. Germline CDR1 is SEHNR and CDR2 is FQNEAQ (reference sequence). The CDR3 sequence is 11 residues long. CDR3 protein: CASSRQGGYTF. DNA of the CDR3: TGTGCCAGCAGCCGACAGGGAGGCTACACCTTC.

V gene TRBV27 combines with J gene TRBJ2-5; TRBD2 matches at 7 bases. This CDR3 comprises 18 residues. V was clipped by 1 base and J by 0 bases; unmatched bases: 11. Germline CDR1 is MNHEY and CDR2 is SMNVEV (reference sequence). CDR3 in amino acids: CASSLFPPTRGNQETQYF. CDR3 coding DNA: TGTGCCAGCAGTTTATTTCCTCCTACGCGGGGGAACCAAGAGACCCAGTACTTC.

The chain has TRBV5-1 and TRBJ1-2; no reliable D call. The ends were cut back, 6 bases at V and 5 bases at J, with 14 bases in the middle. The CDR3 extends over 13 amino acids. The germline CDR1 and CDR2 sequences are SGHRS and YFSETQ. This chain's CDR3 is CASMETPRYGYTF. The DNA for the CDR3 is TGCGCCAGCATGGAGACCCCACGGTATGGCTACACCTTC. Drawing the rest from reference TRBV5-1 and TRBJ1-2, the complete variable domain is KAGVTQTPRYLIKTRGQQVTLSCSPISGHRSVSWYQQTPGQGLQFLFEYFSETQRNKGNFPGRFSGRQFSNSRSEMNVSTLELGDSALYLCASMETPRYGYTFGSGTRLTVV.

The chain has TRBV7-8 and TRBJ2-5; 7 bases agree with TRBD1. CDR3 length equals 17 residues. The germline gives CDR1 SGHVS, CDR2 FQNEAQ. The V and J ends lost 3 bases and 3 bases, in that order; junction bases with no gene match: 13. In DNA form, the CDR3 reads TGTGCCAGCAGCTTCGCTAACATTGGGGACAGCAAAGAGACCCAGTACTTC. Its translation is CASSFANIGDSKETQYF. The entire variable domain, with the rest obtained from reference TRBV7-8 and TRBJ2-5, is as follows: GAGVSQSPRYKVAKRGQDVALRCDPISGHVSLFWYQQALGQGPEFLTYFQNEAQLDKSGLPSDRFFAERPEGSVSTLKIQRTQQEDSAVYLCASSFANIGDSKETQYFGPGTRLLVL.

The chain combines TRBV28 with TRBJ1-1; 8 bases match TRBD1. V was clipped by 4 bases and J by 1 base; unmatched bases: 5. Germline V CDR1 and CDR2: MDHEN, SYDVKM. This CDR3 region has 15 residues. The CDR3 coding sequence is TGTGCCAGCAGTTCCCCGGGACAGGCGAACACTGAAGCTTTCTTT. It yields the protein CASSSPGQANTEAFF.

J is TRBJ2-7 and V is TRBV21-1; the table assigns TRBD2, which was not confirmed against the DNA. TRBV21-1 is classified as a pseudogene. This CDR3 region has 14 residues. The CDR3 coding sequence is TGTGCCAGCAGCGGGGACTGCCCCTCCTACGAGCAGTACTTC. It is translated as CASSGDCPSYEQYF.

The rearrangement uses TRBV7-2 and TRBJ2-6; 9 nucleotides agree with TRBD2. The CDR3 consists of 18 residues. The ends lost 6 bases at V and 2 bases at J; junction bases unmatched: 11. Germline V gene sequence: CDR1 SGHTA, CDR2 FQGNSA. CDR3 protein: CASSFTSGLGAGANVLTF. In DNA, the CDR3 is TGTGCCAGCAGTTTTACTAGCGGGTTGGGGGCTGGGGCCAACGTCCTGACTTTC.

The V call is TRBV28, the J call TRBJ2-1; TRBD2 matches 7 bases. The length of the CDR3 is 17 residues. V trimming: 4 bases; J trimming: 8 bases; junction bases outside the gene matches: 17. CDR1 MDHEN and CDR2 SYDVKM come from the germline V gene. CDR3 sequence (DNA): TGTGCCAGCAGTTCCACCTCTCTAGCGGCCGGGATAGATGAGCAGTTCTTC. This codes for CASSSTSLAAGIDEQFF.

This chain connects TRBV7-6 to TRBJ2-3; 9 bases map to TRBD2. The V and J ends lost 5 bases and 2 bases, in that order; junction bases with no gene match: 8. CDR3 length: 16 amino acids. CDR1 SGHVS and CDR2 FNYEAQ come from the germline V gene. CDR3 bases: TGTGCCAGCAGCCATAGACTAGCGGATTTCACAGATACGCAGTATTTT. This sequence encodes CASSHRLADFTDTQYF.

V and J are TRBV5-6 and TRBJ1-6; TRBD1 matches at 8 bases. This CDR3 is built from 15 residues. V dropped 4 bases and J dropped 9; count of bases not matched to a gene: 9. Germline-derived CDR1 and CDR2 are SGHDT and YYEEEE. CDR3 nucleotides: TGTGCCAGCAGCCAGACAGGGGTTCTTAGTTCACCCCTCCACTTT. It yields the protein CASSQTGVLSSPLHF.

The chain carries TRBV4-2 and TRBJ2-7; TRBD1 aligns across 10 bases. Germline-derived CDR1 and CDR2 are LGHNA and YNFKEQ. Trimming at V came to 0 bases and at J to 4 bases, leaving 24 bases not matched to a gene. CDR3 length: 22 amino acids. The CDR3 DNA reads TGTGCCAGCAGCCAAGATCGCCAATACGGTAGAGGGACAGGGGCTGGGCCGTACGAGCAGTACTTC. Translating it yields CASSQDRQYGRGTGAGPYEQYF.

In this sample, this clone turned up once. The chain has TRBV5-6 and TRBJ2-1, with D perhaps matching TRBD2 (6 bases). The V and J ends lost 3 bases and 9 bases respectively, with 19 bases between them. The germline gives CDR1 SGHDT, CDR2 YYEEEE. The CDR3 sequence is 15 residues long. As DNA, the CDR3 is TGTGCCAGCAGCTCCCGGGACGGGCGGAGGGGTGAGCAGTTCTTC. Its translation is CASSSRDGRRGEQFF.

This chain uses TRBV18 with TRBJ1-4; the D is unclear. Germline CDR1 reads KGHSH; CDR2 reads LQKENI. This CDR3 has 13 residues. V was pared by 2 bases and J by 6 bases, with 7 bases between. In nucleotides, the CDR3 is TGTGCCAGCTCACCAAACGAGGATGAAAAACTGTTTTTT. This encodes CASSPNEDEKLFF.